The T cell receptor (beta chain) described here comes from a study of cytomegalovirus exposure and HLA in healthy donors. Study conclusions and caveats: Despite most TCR sequences being rare, some public TCRs occurred in many donors.

Donors were drawn from the roughly 120-subject validation cohort, separate from the approximately 700-subject first cohort. This clone was found once. The antigen is unknown. Using immunoSEQ multiplex PCR, the repertoire was profiled, and TCRdb retains in-frame clones only, with some absent. The repertoire includes around 130,000 clones, about nine tenths of them detected once, and 1.2% to 1.5% sits in the top ten. The sequencing input was PBMCs. The receptor was isolated from a young man in good health and CMV-seronegative.

The CDR3: CASSSSRTSGRGETQYF. Here the CDR3 DNA reads TGCGCCAGCAGCTCATCGAGGACTAGCGGGAGAGGAGAGACCCAGTACTTC. The chain is built from TRBV5-1 and TRBJ2-5, with 13 nucleotides matching TRBD2. The CDR3 consists of 17 residues. Germline loops: CDR1 SGHRS, CDR2 YFSETQ. With V trimmed by 3 bases and J by 4 bases, 9 bases remained unmatched.